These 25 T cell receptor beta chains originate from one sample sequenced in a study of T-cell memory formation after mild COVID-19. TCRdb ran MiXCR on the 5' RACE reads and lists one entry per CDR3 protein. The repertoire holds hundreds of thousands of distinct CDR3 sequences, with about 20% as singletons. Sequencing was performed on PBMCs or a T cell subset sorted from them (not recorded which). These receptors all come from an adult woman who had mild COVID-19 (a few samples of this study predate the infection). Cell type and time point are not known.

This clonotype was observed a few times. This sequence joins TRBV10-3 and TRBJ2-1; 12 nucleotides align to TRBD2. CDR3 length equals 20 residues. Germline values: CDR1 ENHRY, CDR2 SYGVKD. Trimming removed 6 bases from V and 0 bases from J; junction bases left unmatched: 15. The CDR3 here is CAISPRLAGASDLSYNEQFF. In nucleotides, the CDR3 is TGTGCCATCAGCCCACGACTAGCGGGGGCCTCGGACCTCTCCTACAATGAGCAGTTCTTC.

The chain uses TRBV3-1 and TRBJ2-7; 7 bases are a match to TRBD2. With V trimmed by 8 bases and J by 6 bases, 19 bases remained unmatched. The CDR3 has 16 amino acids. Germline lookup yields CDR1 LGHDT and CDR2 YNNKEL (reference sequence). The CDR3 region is CASRRFSSGLLGEQYF. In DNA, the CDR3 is TGTGCCAGCCGCCGATTTTCTAGCGGTCTCCTAGGCGAGCAGTACTTC.

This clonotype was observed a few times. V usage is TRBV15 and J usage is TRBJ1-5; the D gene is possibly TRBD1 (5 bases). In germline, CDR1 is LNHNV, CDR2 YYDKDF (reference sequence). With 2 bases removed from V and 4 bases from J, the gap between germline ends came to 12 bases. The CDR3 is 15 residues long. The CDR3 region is CATSRPGPWNQPQHF. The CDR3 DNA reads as TGTGCCACCAGCAGACCGGGACCGTGGAATCAGCCCCAGCATTTT.

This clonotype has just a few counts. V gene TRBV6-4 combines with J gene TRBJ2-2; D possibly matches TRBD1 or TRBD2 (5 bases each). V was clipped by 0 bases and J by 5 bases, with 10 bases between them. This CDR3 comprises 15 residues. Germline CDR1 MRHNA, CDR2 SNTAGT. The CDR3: CASSDSIGATGELFF. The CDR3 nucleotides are TGTGCCAGCAGTGACTCAATCGGGGCGACCGGGGAGCTGTTTTTT.

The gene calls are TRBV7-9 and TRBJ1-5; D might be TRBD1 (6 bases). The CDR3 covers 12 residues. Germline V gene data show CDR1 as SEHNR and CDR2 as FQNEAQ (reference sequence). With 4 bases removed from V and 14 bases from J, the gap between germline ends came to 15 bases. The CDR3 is CASSYTWTDKHF. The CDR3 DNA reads TGTGCCAGCAGCTACACTTGGACAGACAAGCATTTT.

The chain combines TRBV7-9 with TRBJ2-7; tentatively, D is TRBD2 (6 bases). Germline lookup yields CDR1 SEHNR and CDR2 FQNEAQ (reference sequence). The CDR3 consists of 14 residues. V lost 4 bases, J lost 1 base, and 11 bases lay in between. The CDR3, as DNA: TGTGCCAGCAGCTCTCCGACTAGGTCCTACGAGCAGTACTTC. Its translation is CASSSPTRSYEQYF. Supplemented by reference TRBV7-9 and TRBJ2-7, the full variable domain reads DTGVSQNPRHKITKRGQNVTFRCDPISEHNRLYWYRQTLGQGPEFLTYFQNEAQLEKSRLLSDRFSAERPKGSFSTLEIQRTEQGDSAMYLCASSSPTRSYEQYFGPGTRLTVT.

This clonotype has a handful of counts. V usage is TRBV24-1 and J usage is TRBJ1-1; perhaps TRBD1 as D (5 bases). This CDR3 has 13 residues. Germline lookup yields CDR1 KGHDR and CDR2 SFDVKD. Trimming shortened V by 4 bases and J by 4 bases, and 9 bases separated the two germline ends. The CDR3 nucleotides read TGTGCCACCAGTGAACAGGAGTTCACTGAAGCTTTCTTT. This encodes CATSEQEFTEAFF.

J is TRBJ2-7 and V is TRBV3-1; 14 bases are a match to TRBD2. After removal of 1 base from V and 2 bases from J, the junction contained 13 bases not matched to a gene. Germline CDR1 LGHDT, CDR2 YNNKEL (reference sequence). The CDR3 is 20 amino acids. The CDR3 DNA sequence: TGTGCCAGCAGCCAAGGAAGACTAGCGGGAGGGCCTAGGCCCCCCTACGAGCAGTACTTC. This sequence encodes CASSQGRLAGGPRPPYEQYF.

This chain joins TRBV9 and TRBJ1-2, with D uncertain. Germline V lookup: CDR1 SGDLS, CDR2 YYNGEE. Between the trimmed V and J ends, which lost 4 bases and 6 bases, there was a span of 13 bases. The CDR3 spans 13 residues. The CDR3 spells CASSTGVSNGYTF. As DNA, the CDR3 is TGTGCCAGCAGCACCGGGGTGTCCAATGGCTACACCTTC.

CDR3 loop: CASSPSGSRTQYF. CDR3 bases: TGTGCCAGCAGCCCGTCGGGCTCCCGAACCCAGTACTTC. The chain employs TRBV7-8 and TRBJ2-5; D ambiguous. This CDR3 is 13 amino acids long. CDR1 is SGHVS, CDR2 FQNEAQ, per germline. V lost 5 bases and J lost 8, with 15 bases in between.

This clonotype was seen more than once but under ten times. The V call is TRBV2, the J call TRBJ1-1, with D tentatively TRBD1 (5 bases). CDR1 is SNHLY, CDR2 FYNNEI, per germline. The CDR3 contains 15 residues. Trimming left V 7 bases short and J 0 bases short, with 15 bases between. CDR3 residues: CASTWGGQLNTEAFF. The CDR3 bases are TGTGCCAGCACCTGGGGGGGTCAGCTGAACACTGAAGCTTTCTTT.

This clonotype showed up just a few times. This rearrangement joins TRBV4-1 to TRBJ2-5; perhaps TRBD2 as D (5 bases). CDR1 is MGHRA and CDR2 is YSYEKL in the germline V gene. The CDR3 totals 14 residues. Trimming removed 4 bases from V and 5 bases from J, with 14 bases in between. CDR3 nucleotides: TGCGCCAGCAGCCTCCGCGAGGGTCGGGAGACCCAGTACTTC. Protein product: CASSLREGRETQYF.

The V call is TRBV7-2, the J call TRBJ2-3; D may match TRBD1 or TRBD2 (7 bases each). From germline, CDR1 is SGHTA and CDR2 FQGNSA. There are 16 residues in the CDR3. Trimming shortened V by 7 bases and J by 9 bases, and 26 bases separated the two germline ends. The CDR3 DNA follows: TGTGCCAGCACCACACCAGGGGGAGGGCAACTGGGAACGCAGTATTTT. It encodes CASTTPGGGQLGTQYF.

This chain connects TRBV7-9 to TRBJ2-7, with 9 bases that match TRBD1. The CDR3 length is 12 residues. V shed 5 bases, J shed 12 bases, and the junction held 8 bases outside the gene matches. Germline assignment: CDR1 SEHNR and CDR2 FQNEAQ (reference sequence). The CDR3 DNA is TGTGCCAGCAGCGTTGAGACAGGGGGTCCGTACTTC. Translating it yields CASSVETGGPYF.

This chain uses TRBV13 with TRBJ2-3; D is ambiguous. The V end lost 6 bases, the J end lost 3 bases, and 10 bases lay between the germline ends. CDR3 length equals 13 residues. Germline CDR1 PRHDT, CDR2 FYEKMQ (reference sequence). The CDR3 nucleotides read TGTGCCAGCAGTAACCTGGTGACAGATACGCAGTATTTT. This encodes CASSNLVTDTQYF.

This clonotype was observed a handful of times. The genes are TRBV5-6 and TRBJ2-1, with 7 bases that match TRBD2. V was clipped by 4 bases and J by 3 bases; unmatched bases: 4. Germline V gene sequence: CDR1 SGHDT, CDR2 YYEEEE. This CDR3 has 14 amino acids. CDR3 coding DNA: TGTGCCAGCAGCATGCCGGGGGGCTACAATGAGCAGTTCTTC. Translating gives CASSMPGGYNEQFF.

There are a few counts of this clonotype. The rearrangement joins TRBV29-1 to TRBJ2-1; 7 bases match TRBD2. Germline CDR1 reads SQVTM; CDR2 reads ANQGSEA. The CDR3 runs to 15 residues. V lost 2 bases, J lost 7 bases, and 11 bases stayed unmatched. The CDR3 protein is CSVEFGASGLNEQFF. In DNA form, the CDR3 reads TGCAGCGTTGAATTCGGGGCTAGCGGCCTGAATGAGCAGTTCTTC.

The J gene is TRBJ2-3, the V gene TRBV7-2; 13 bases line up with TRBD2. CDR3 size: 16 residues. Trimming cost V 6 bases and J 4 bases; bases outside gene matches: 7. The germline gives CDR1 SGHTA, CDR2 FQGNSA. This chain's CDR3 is CASRRGLAGAADTQYF. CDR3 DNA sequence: TGTGCCAGCAGACGTGGACTAGCGGGAGCGGCAGATACGCAGTATTTT.

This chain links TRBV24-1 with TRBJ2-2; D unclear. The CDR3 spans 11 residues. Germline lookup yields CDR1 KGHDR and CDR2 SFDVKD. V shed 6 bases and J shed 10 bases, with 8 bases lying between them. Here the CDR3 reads CATSYFEELFF. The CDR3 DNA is TGTGCCACCAGTTACTTCGAGGAGCTGTTTTTT.

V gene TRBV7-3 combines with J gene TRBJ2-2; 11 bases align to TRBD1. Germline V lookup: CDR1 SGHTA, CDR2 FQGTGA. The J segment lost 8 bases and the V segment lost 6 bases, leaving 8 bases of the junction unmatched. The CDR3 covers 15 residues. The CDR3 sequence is CASSPDRGRGGELFF. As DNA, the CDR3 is TGTGCCAGCAGTCCGGACAGGGGGCGTGGAGGGGAGCTGTTTTTT.

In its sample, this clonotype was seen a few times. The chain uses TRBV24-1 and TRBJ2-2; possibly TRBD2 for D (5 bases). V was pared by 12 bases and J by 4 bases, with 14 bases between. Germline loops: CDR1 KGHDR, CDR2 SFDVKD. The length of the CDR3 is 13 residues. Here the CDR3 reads CAASGDPTGELFF. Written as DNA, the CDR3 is TGTGCCGCGAGCGGAGATCCCACCGGGGAGCTGTTTTTT.

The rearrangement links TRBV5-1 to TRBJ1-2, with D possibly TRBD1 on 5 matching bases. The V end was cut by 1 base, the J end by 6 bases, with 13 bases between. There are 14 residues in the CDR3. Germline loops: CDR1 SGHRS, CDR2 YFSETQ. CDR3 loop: CASSLSRVDDGYTF. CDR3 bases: TGCGCCAGCAGCTTGTCCAGGGTGGATGATGGCTACACCTTC.

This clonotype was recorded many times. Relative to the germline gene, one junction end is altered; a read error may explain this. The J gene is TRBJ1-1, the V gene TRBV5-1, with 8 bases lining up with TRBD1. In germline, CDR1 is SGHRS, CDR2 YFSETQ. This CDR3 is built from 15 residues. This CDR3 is CASSLAGTGNTEAFF. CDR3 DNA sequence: TGTGCCAGCAGCCTGGCCGGGACAGGAAACACTGAAGCTTTCTTT.

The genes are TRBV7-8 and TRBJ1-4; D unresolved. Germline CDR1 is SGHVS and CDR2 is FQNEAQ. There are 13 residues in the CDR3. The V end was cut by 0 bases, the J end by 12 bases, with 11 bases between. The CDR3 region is CASSLALYGELFF. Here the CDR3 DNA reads TGTGCCAGCAGCTTAGCGCTCTATGGAGAACTGTTTTTT.

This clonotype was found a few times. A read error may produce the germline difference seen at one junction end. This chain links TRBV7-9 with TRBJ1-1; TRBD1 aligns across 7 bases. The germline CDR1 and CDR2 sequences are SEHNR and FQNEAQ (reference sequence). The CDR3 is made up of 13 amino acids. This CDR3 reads CASSLPGTARSSF. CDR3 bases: TGTGCCAGCAGCTTACCCGGGACAGCCCGGTCGTCTTTT.